This TCR beta chain was documented in a study of blood T cell repertoires in COVID-19. This clone was counted only a few times. Germline assignment: CDR1 MNHNY and CDR2 SVGAGI (reference sequence). V shed 0 bases, J shed 4 bases, and the junction held 4 bases outside the gene matches. The CDR3 runs to 15 residues. Original processing notes: Amplification of reference gene primers was used by the study to estimate nucleated cell counts. Some clones are missing from TCRdb's copy, which holds only in-frame ones; the method was immunoSEQ multiplex PCR. The D gene and trimming were derived from the DNA, and the V and J assignments and clone size from that table. The table shows 250,000 or so clones, with about nine tenths occurring only once.

The rearrangement links TRBV6-6 to TRBJ2-3, with 7 bases identical to TRBD1. This receptor was obtained from a woman aged 55-69 years with acute or convalescent COVID-19. Sequenced material: peripheral blood. DNA of the CDR3: TGTGCCAGCAGTTACTCGAGAGGGGGCGCAGATACGCAGTATTTT. Protein product: CASSYSRGGADTQYF.